This T cell receptor beta chain was sequenced for a study of T cell repertoires in ileal Crohn's disease. Across the whole study: Median disease duration was nearly eight years; roughly 35% smoked at surgery. Overall study findings and caveats: Sorted CD8 T cells held more high-frequency clones than CD4.

This table comes from immunoSEQ multiplex PCR, and its TCRdb copy is limited to in-frame clones, with some not included. The data show roughly 62,000 clones, about 88% seen once. A note on this clone: Its antigen is still unknown. An end of the junction does not agree with germline; a read error may underlie this.

Germline lookup yields CDR1 SSHAT and CDR2 FNYEAQ (reference sequence). The CDR3 extends over 13 amino acids. Sample time point: neoterminal ileum biopsy at postoperative endoscopy, about 6 months after surgery. The V and J genes are TRBV7-7 and TRBJ2-5, with TRBD1 as a possible D gene (5 bases). Sequenced material: ileal tissue. This receptor was identified in an adult with Crohn's disease. The CDR3 sequence: CASSLDRIETQYF. DNA of the CDR3: TGTGCTAGCAGCTTAGACAGAATAGAGACCCAGTACTTC.